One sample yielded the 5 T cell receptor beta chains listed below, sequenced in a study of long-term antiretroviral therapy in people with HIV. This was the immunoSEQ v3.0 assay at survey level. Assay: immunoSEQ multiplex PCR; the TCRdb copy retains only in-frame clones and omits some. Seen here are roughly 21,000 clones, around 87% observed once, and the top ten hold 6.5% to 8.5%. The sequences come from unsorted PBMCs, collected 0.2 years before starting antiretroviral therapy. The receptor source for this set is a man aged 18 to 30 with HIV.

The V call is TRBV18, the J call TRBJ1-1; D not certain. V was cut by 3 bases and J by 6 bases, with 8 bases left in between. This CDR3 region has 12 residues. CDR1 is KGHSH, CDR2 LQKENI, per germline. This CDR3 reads CASSPASPEAFF. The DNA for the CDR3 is TGTGCCAGCTCACCGGCGAGCCCTGAAGCTTTCTTT.

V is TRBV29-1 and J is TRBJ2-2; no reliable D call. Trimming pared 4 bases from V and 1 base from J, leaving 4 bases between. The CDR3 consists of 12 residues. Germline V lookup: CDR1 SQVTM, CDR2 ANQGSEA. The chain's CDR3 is CSVGGNTGELFF. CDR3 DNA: TGCAGCGTTGGAGGGAACACCGGGGAGCTGTTTTTT.

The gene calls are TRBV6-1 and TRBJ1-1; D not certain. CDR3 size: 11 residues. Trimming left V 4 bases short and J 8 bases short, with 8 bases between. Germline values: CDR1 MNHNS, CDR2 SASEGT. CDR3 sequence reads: CASSGLGEAFF. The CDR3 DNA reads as TGTGCCAGCAGTGGCCTGGGGGAAGCTTTCTTT.

The CDR3 reads CAWSVQATPNQPQHF. Written as DNA, the CDR3 is TGTGCCTGGAGTGTACAGGCCACCCCGAATCAGCCCCAGCATTTT. The rearrangement uses TRBV30 and TRBJ1-5; possible D gene TRBD1, 5 bases. Looked up from germline, CDR1 is GTSNPN and CDR2 is SVGIG (reference sequence). The CDR3 has 15 amino acids. Trimming stripped 0 bases from V and 4 bases from J, with 13 bases between. Based on the CDR3 plus reference TRBV30 and TRBJ1-5, the full variable domain is SQTIHQWPATLVQPVGSPLSLECTVEGTSNPNLYWYRQAAGRGLQLLFYSVGIGQISSEVPQNLSASRPQDRQFILSSKKLLLSDSGFYLCAWSVQATPNQPQHFGDGTRLSIL.

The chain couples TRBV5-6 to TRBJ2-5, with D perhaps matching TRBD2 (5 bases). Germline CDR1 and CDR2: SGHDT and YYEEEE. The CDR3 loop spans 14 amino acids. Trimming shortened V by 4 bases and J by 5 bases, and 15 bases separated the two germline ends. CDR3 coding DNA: TGTGCCAGCAGCCCGTTCTACCGGGGTGAGACCCAGTACTTC. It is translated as CASSPFYRGETQYF.